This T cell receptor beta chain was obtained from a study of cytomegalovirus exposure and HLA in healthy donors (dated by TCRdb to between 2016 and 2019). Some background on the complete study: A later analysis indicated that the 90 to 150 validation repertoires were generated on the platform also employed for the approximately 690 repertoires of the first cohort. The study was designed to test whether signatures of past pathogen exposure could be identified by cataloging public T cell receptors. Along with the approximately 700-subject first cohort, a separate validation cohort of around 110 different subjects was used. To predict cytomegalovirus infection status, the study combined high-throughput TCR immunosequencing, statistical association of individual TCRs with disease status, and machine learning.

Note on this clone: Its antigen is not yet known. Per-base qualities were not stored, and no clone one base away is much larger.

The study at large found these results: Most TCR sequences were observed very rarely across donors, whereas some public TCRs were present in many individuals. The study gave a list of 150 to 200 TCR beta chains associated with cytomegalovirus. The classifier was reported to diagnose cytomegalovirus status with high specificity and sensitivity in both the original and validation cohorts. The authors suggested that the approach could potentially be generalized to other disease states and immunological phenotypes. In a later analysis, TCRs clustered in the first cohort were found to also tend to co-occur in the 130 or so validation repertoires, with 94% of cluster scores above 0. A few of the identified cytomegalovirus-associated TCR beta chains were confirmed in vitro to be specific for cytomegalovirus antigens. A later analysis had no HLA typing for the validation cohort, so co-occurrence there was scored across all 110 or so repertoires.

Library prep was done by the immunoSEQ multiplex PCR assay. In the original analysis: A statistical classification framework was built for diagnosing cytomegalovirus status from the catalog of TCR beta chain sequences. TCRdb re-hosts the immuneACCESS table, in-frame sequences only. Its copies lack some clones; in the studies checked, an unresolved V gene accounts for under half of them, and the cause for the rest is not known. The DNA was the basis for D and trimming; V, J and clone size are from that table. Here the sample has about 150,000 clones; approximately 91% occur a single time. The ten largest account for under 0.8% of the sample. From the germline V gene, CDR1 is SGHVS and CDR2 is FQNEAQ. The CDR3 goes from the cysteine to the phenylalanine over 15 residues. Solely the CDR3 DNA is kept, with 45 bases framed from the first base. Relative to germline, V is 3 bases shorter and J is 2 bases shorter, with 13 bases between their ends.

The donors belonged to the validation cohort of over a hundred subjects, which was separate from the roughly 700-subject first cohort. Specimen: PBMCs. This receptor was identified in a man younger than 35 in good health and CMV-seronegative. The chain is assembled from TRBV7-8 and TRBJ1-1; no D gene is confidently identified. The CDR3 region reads CASSFPRVGNTEAFF. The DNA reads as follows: TGTGCCAGCAGCTTCCCTAGAGTCGGAAACACTGAAGCTTTCTTT.